Listed below are T cell receptor beta chains from one sample, sequenced in a study of CD8+ T cells in alopecia areata. The table came from immunoSEQ multiplex PCR; TCRdb's copy has only in-frame clones and leaves some out. The sample consists of 200,000 or so clones, just over 55% of them appearing once. The specimen sequenced was CD8+ T cells sorted from blood. These receptors originate from a human donor in good health. Each CDR3 is given with its conserved first and last residue. Fields, in order: D gene, J gene, V gene, clone size, CDR3 protein, CDR3 DNA. D genes are given only for firm matches. Size is omitted from some rows. Given values are once, few, many or a class for expanded clones.

.	TRBJ1-2	TRBV29-1	.	CSVAVTMGGYIF	TGCAGCGTTGCGGTCACTATGGGGGGCTACATCTTC
.	TRBJ2-5	TRBV7-8	.	CASSAGIAQETQYF	TGTGCCAGCAGCGCAGGGATAGCTCAAGAGACCCAGTACTTC
TRBD1	TRBJ1-5	TRBV11-2	.	CASSRTGGNQPQHF	TGTGCCAGCAGCCGGACAGGTGGAAATCAGCCCCAGCATTTT
.	TRBJ2-1	TRBV9	.	CASSVAAGHENEQFF	TGTGCCAGCAGCGTGGCGGCAGGGCACGAGAATGAGCAGTTCTTC
.	TRBJ2-1	TRBV9	.	CASSEGVYNEQFF	TGTGCCAGCAGCGAGGGCGTCTACAATGAGCAGTTCTTC
.	TRBJ2-3	TRBV4-1	.	CASSQGSSDTQYF	TGTGCCAGCAGCCAAGGGTCCTCAGATACGCAGTATTTT
.	TRBJ2-1	TRBV7-9	.	CASSLRVQNEQFF	TGTGCCAGCAGCTTACGGGTACAAAATGAGCAGTTCTTC
.	TRBJ2-7	TRBV15	few	CATSRGPGGSYEQYF	TGTGCCACCAGCAGAGGGCCCGGGGGCTCCTACGAGCAGTACTTC
.	TRBJ2-1	TRBV5-1	.	CASSSLDSDNEQFF	TGCGCCAGCAGCTCGCTAGACTCAGACAATGAGCAGTTCTTC
.	TRBJ1-1	TRBV30	.	CAWSGTGRGRNTEAFF	TGTGCCTGGAGCGGAACAGGGCGGGGAAGGAACACTGAAGCTTTCTTT
.	TRBJ2-3	TRBV13	.	CASSQTRGDTQYF	TGTGCCAGCAGCCAGACCCGGGGAGATACGCAGTATTTT
.	TRBJ2-1	TRBV25-1	.	CASRYNEQFF	TGTGCCAGCAGATACAATGAGCAGTTCTTC
TRBD1	TRBJ2-1	TRBV4-1	few	CASSPYRGHNEQFF	TGCGCCAGCAGCCCATACAGGGGCCACAATGAGCAGTTCTTC
.	TRBJ2-1	TRBV7-9	.	CASSFASGQGRNEQFF	TGTGCCAGCAGCTTTGCGTCGGGTCAGGGTCGGAATGAGCAGTTCTTC
.	TRBJ1-4	TRBV5-4	few	CASSPLPGLREKLFF	TGTGCCAGCAGCCCCTTGCCGGGACTTCGGGAAAAACTGTTTTTT
TRBD2	TRBJ2-7	TRBV29-1	.	CSVEGPSGDYEQYF	TGCAGCGTTGAGGGACCTAGCGGGGACTACGAGCAGTACTTC
.	TRBJ2-3	TRBV7-6	.	CASSLALGSTDTQYF	TGTGCCAGCAGCTTAGCGCTTGGGAGCACAGATACGCAGTATTTT
TRBD1	TRBJ1-6	TRBV7-9	once	CASSEGQMNSPLHF	TGTGCCAGCAGTGAGGGACAGATGAATTCACCCCTCCACTTT
.	TRBJ2-5	TRBV11-2	.	CASSSGLETQYF	TGTGCCAGCAGCTCGGGATTAGAGACCCAGTACTTC
.	TRBJ2-7	TRBV6-5	few	CASSADREPAEQYF	TGTGCCAGCAGTGCCGACCGGGAGCCGGCGGAGCAGTACTTC
.	TRBJ2-1	TRBV27	.	CASSLSGRGGYNEQFF	TGTGCCAGCAGTTTATCGGGCAGGGGGGGATACAATGAGCAGTTCTTC
.	TRBJ2-7	TRBV29-1	.	CSVSDTEQYF	TGCAGCGTTTCCGACACCGAGCAGTACTTC
TRBD1	TRBJ2-1	TRBV9	.	CASSWDSNNEQFF	TGTGCCAGCAGCTGGGACAGTAACAATGAGCAGTTCTTC
TRBD1	TRBJ2-1	TRBV27	.	CASSPTGQTYNEQFF	TGTGCCAGCAGTCCGACAGGGCAAACCTACAATGAGCAGTTCTTC
TRBD1	TRBJ2-1	TRBV29-1	.	CSVGRTGESYNEQFF	TGCAGCGTCGGGAGGACAGGGGAATCCTACAATGAGCAGTTCTTC
.	TRBJ1-5	TRBV27	.	CASSTGFRPQHF	TGTGCCAGCAGTACCGGGTTTAGGCCCCAGCATTTT
.	TRBJ1-2	TRBV5-8	.	CASSLGPKSGYGYTF	TGTGCCAGCAGCTTGGGACCTAAGAGTGGCTATGGCTACACCTTC
TRBD1	TRBJ1-2	TRBV7-9	.	CATGGTGEGYTF	TGTGCCACAGGAGGGACAGGGGAGGGCTACACCTTC
.	TRBJ1-2	TRBV7-9	.	CASSLGLGSGGYTF	TGTGCCAGCAGCTTAGGCCTGGGATCAGGTGGCTACACCTTC
.	TRBJ1-6	TRBV4-1	.	CASSQVSGNLNSPLHF	TGCGCCAGCAGCCAAGTTTCGGGGAATCTTAATTCACCCCTCCACTTT
.	TRBJ1-1	TRBV11-2	.	CASSLGTSGNTEAFF	TGTGCCAGCAGCTTAGGAACTTCGGGGAACACTGAAGCTTTCTTT
.	TRBJ2-2	TRBV30	few	CAWSGGFTGELFF	TGTGCCTGGAGTGGCGGGTTCACCGGGGAGCTGTTTTTT
TRBD2	TRBJ2-3	TRBV5-4	.	CASSILAGGPSTDTQYF	TGTGCCAGCAGCATTCTAGCGGGGGGGCCGAGCACAGATACGCAGTATTTT
TRBD1	TRBJ1-2	TRBV11-2	few	CASSLAGQRYGYTF	TGTGCCAGCAGCTTAGCGGGACAGAGATATGGCTACACCTTC
.	TRBJ2-4	TRBV4-1	few	CASSQFADPAKNIQYF	TGCGCCAGCAGCCAATTCGCAGACCCGGCCAAAAACATTCAGTACTTC
.	TRBJ1-5	TRBV9	.	CASSVGAGTQPQHF	TGTGCCAGCAGCGTAGGGGCGGGGACTCAGCCCCAGCATTTT
.	TRBJ1-2	TRBV4-2	few	CASSHIQETSPGYTF	TGTGCCAGCAGCCACATACAGGAGACATCTCCTGGCTACACCTTC
.	TRBJ1-5	TRBV6-1	.	CASSPERDSNQPQHF	TGTGCCAGCAGTCCGGAGAGAGATAGCAATCAGCCCCAGCATTTT
.	TRBJ1-1	TRBV5-8	few	CASSPQGFNTEAFF	TGTGCCAGCAGCCCTCAGGGGTTTAACACTGAAGCTTTCTTT
TRBD2	TRBJ2-3	TRBV4-1	.	CASSEEGLAAGTDTQYF	TGCGCCAGCAGCGAAGAAGGACTAGCGGCTGGCACAGATACGCAGTATTTT
.	TRBJ1-5	TRBV27	.	CASKELGASNQPQHF	TGTGCCAGCAAGGAGTTGGGGGCAAGCAATCAGCCCCAGCATTTT
.	TRBJ2-7	TRBV30	.	CAWSVGQGYYEQYF	TGTGCCTGGAGTGTTGGGCAGGGTTACTACGAGCAGTACTTC
.	TRBJ2-3	TRBV11-2	few	CASSPQYVRGTDTQYF	TGTGCCAGCAGCCCCCAGTATGTTAGAGGCACAGATACGCAGTATTTT
.	TRBJ2-5	TRBV7-3	.	CASSEGGGETQYF	TGTGCCAGCAGTGAGGGGGGCGGAGAGACCCAGTACTTC
TRBD1	TRBJ1-1	TRBV30	once	CACPEGAKTEAFF	TGTGCCTGTCCGGAGGGGGCAAAGACTGAAGCTTTCTTT
.	TRBJ1-1	TRBV6-5	few	CASSLQGRTDEAFF	TGTGCCAGCAGTCTACAGGGACGAACAGATGAAGCTTTCTTT
.	TRBJ1-5	TRBV29-1	.	CSVHEGSGQPQHF	TGCAGCGTGCACGAGGGGTCGGGTCAGCCCCAGCATTTT
.	TRBJ2-1	TRBV29-1	.	CSVAVSSYNEQFF	TGCAGCGTTGCGGTGAGCTCCTACAATGAGCAGTTCTTC
.	TRBJ2-2	TRBV7-9	.	CASSSPAGLHTGELFF	TGTGCCAGCAGCTCCCCGGCGGGACTTCACACCGGGGAGCTGTTTTTT
.	TRBJ2-5	TRBV15	.	CATSRGAQETQYF	TGTGCCACCAGCAGAGGGGCACAAGAGACCCAGTACTTC
.	TRBJ1-1	TRBV7-9	few	CAPGGAGEAFF	TGTGCCCCCGGGGGGGCGGGTGAAGCTTTCTTT